This entry lists 3 T cell receptor beta chains sequenced from one sample in a study of cytomegalovirus exposure and HLA in healthy donors. The PCR made use of 60 Vbeta and 13 Jbeta primers. The data were produced by immunoSEQ multiplex PCR, yet TCRdb's version contains in-frame clones alone and is incomplete. This table holds more than 95,000 clones, about 80% found once. Sequenced input: PBMCs. The receptors were gathered from a woman aged 45-65 years in good health and CMV-seropositive.

This clone has just a few counts. The chain uses TRBV27 and TRBJ2-1; 7 bases fit TRBD1. Unmatched junction bases numbered 6, after V lost 5 bases and J lost 8 bases. This CDR3 spans 13 amino acids. The V gene's germline CDR1 is MNHEY and CDR2 SMNVEV (reference sequence). DNA for the CDR3: TGTGCCAGCAGTCCTAAAACAGGGGATGAGCAGTTCTTC. Amino acid sequence: CASSPKTGDEQFF.

The chain links TRBV5-1 to TRBJ2-2, with 8 bases matching TRBD1. V dropped 7 bases and J dropped 4; count of bases not matched to a gene: 9. The CDR3 is 15 residues long. In germline, CDR1 is SGHRS, CDR2 YFSETQ. The CDR3 reads CASGGQGATTGELFF. In nucleotides, the CDR3 is TGCGCCAGCGGGGGCCAGGGGGCGACCACCGGGGAGCTGTTTTTT. Full variable domain (remainder filled in from reference TRBV5-1 and TRBJ2-2): KAGVTQTPRYLIKTRGQQVTLSCSPISGHRSVSWYQQTPGQGLQFLFEYFSETQRNKGNFPGRFSGRQFSNSRSEMNVSTLELGDSALYLCASGGQGATTGELFFGEGSRLTVL.

This clone has a single count. The rearrangement joins TRBV7-3 to TRBJ2-1; 10 nucleotides match TRBD2. Unmatched junction bases numbered 4, after V lost 3 bases and J lost 8 bases. The CDR3 sequence is 14 residues long. Germline CDR1 reads SGHTA; CDR2 reads FQGTGA. CDR3 amino acids: CASSFGGTSDEQFF. The CDR3, as DNA: TGTGCCAGCAGCTTCGGAGGGACTAGCGATGAGCAGTTCTTC.